This entry concerns a single T cell receptor (beta chain). Its antigen has not been determined. Per-base qualities were not stored, and no clone one base away is much larger. The study tested focal radiation therapy combined with CTLA-4 blockade (ipilimumab) in patients with chemo-refractory metastatic non-small-cell lung cancer. Libraries were prepared through the immunoSEQ multiplex PCR assay. In its TCRdb copy, this immuneACCESS table keeps in-frame sequences only and misses some clones. Where compared with another copy, unresolved V genes explain less than half of these, and the others have no known cause. For this sample there are about 59,000 clones; about 72% appear just once. The ten biggest clones cover approximately 8.3% of the sample. This entry belongs to a study of radiotherapy plus CTLA-4 blockade in lung cancer (dated by TCRdb to the late 2010s). Turning to the overall study: Objective responses occurred in around 20% of enrolled patients, and 30% to 35% achieved disease control. The study at large found these results: TCR clones derived from tumors expanded in peripheral blood after treatment with radiotherapy and ipilimumab. The strongest predictors of response, as reported, were early dynamic changes in blood T cell clones along with a rise in serum interferon-beta after radiation.

There are 12 amino acids in the CDR3, from cysteine to phenylalanine inclusive. The kept DNA is CDR3 alone, 36 bases in frame from the first base. V is pared back by 3 bases and J by 4 bases, with 2 bases lying between the germline termini. According to the germline V gene, CDR1 reads SGHRS and CDR2 reads YFSETQ. The V and J segments used are TRBV5-1 and TRBJ1-6; the D segment cannot be called with confidence. The material was peripheral blood, obtained from a patient treated with radiotherapy plus ipilimumab. The sequence was collected from a human donor with non-small cell lung cancer whose response to radiotherapy plus ipilimumab could not be evaluated. CDR3 loop: CASSSYNSPLHF. The DNA reads as follows: TGCGCCAGCAGCTCTTATAATTCACCCCTCCACTTT.